One sample yielded the 3 T cell receptor beta chains listed below, sequenced in a study of shared clonotypes between healthy human individuals. TCRdb's copy holds only in-frame clones and misses some; the assay was immunoSEQ multiplex PCR. The sample carries 190,000 or so clones, 65% to 80% recorded once. Sample: memory CD4+ T cells sorted from blood. Subset specified: CD45RA-negative fraction. These receptors were taken from a young man in good health.

The chain couples TRBV30 to TRBJ2-7, with D possibly being TRBD2 (6 bases). The CDR3 loop spans 15 amino acids. In germline, CDR1 is GTSNPN, CDR2 SVGIG (reference sequence). The V end was cut by 3 bases, the J end by 1 base, with 16 bases between. The CDR3 bases are TGTGCCTGGAGGCCCAGCGGGCCTCAGTCCTACGAGCAGTACTTC. It translates to CAWRPSGPQSYEQYF.

This clone was found a few times. This chain's CDR3 is CASSEDVSTGQYF. In DNA form, the CDR3 reads TGCGCCAGCAGTGAGGACGTTTCTACTGGGCAGTACTTC. The J gene is TRBJ2-7, the V gene TRBV10-1; no clear D gene. From germline, CDR1 is WNHNN and CDR2 SYGVQD (reference sequence). This CDR3 is 13 amino acids long. The V gene lost 2 bases and the J gene lost 9 bases, with 14 bases spanning the gap.

The rearrangement uses TRBV7-6 and TRBJ2-2; TRBD2 aligns across 11 bases. V lost 5 bases, J lost 7 bases, and 9 bases stayed unmatched. The CDR3 is 16 amino acids. CDR1 is SGHVS and CDR2 is FNYEAQ in the germline V gene. The CDR3 here is CASSLSGRALSGELFF. The CDR3 region has the DNA TGTGCCAGCAGCCTTAGCGGGAGGGCCTTAAGCGGGGAGCTGTTTTTT. Filled out from reference TRBV7-6 and TRBJ2-2, the complete variable domain reads GAGVSQSPRYKVTKRGQDVALRCDPISGHVSLYWYRQALGQGPEFLTYFNYEAQQDKSGLPNDRFSAERPEGSISTLTIQRTEQRDSAMYRCASSLSGRALSGELFFGEGSRLTVL.